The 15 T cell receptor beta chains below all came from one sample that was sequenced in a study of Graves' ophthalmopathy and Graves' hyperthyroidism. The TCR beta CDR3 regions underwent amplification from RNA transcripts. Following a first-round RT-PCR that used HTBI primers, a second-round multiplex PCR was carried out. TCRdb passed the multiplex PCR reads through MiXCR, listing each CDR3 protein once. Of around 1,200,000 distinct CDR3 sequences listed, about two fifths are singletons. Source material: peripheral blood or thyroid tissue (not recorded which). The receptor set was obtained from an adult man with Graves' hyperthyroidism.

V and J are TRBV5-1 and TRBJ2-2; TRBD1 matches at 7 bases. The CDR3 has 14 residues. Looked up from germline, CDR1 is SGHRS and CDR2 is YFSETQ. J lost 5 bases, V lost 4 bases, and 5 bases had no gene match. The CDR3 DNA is TGCGCCAGCAGCAGGGACAGACAGACCGGGGAGCTGTTTTTT. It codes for CASSRDRQTGELFF.

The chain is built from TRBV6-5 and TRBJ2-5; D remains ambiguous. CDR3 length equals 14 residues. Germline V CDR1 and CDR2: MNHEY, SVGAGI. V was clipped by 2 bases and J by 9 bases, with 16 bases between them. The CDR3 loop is CASSYRDSVTAQYF. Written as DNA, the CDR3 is TGTGCCAGCAGTTACAGAGACTCCGTCACGGCCCAGTACTTC.

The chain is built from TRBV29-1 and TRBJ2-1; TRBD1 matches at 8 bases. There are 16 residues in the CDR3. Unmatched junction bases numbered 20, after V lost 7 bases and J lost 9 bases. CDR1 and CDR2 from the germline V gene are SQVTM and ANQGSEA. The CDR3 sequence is CSADTQGAPHQGEQFF. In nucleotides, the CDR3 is TGCAGCGCCGACACCCAGGGGGCGCCGCACCAGGGTGAGCAGTTCTTC.

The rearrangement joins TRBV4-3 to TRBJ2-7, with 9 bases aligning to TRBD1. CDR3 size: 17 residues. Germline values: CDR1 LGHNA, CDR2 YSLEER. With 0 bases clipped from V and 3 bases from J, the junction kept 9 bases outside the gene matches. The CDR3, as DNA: TGCGCCAGCAGCCAAGATGGGCCCGGGACAGGGATCTACGAGCAGTACTTC. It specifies CASSQDGPGTGIYEQYF.

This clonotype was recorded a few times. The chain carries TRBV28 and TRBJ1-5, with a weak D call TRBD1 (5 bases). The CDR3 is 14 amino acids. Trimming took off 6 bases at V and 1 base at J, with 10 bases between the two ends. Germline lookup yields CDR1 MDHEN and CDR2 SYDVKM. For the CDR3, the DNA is TGTGCCAGCAGACCCCGACAGAGCAATCAGCCCCAGCATTTT. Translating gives CASRPRQSNQPQHF.

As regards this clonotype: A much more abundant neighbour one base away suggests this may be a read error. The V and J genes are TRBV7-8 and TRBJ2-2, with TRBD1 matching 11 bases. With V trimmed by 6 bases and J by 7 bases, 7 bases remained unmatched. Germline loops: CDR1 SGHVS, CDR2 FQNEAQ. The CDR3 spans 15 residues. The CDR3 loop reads CASRSGTGGHGELFF. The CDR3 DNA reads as TGTGCCAGCAGGTCGGGGACAGGGGGGCACGGGGAGCTGTTTTTT. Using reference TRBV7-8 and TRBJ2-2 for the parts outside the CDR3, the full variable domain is GAGVSQSPRYKVAKRGQDVALRCDPISGHVSLFWYQQALGQGPEFLTYFQNEAQLDKSGLPSDRFFAERPEGSVSTLKIQRTQQEDSAVYLCASRSGTGGHGELFFGEGSRLTVL.

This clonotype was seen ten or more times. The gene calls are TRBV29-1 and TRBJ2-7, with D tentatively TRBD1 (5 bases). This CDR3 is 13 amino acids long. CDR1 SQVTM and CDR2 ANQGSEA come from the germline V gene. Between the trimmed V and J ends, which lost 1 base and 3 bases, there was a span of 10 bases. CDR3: CSVEGGRRYEQYF. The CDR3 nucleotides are TGCAGCGTTGAAGGGGGCCGCCGCTACGAGCAGTACTTC.

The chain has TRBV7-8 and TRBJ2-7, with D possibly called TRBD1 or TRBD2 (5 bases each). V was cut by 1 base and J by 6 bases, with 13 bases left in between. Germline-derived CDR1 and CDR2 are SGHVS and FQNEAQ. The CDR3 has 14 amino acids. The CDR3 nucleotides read TGTGCCAGCAGCTTAGTTGGGGGATATCGCGAGCAGTACTTC. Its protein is CASSLVGGYREQYF.

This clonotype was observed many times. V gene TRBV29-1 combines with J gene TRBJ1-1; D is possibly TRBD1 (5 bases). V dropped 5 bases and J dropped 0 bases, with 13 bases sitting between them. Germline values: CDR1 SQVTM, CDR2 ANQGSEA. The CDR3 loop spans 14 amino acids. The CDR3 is CSVTKGFMNTEAFF. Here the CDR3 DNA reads TGCAGCGTTACAAAGGGGTTTATGAACACTGAAGCTTTCTTT.

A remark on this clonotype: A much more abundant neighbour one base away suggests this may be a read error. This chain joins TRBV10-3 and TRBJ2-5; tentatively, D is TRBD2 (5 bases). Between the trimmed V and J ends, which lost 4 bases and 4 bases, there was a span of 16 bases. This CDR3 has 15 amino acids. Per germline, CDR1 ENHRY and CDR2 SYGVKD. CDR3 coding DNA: TGTGCCATCAGTGGGTTAGACAAACTAGGAGAGACCCAGTACTTC. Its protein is CAISGLDKLGETQYF.

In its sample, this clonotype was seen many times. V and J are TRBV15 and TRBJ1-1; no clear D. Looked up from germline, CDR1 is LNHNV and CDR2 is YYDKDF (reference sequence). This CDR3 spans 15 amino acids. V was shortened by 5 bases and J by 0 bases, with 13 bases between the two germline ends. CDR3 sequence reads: CATSESVRVNTEAFF. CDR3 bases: TGTGCCACCAGCGAATCAGTTAGGGTGAACACTGAAGCTTTCTTT.

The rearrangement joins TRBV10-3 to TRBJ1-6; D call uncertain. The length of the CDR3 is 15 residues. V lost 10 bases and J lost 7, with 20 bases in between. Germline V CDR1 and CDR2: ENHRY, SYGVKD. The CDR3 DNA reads TGTGCCAGCACCCCGGCCGGGCCGCCCAATTCACCCCTCCACTTT. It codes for CASTPAGPPNSPLHF.

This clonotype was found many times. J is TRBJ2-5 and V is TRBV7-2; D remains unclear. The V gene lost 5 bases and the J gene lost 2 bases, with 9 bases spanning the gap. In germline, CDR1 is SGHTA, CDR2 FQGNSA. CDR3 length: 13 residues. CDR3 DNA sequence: TGTGCCAGCAGCCAGTTAGATCAAGAGACCCAGTACTTC. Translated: CASSQLDQETQYF.

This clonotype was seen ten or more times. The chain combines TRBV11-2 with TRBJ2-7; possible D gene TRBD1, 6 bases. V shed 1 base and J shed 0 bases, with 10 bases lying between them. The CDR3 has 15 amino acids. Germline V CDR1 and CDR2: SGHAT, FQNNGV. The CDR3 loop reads CASSLGQDSSYEQYF. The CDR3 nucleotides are TGTGCCAGCAGCTTAGGCCAGGACAGCTCCTACGAGCAGTACTTC.

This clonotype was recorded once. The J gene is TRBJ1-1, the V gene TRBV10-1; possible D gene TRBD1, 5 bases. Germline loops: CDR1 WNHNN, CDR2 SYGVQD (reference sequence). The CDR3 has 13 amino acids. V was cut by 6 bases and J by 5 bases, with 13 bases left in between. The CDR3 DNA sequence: TGCGCCAGCAGCGCCTCAGGGAGTACTGAAGCTTTCTTT. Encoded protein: CASSASGSTEAFF.